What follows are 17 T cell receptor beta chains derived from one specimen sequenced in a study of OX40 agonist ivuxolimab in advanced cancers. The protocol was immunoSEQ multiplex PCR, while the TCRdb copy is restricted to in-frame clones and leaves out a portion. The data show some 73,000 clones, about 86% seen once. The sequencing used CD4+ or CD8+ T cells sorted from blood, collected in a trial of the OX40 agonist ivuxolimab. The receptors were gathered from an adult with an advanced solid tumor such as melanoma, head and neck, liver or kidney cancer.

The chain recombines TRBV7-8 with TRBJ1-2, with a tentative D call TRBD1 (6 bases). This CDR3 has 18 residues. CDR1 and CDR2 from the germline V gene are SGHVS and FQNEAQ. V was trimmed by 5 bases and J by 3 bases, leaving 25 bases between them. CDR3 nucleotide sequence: TGTGCCAGCAGCCAATTAAGGGCAGGGGCGCGGGATCACTATGGCTACACCTTC. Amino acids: CASSQLRAGARDHYGYTF.

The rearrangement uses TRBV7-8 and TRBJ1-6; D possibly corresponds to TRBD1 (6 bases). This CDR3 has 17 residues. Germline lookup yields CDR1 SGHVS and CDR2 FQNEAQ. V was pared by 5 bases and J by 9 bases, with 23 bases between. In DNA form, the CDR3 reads TGTGCCAGCAGCCGTTATGGTCGGGAGGGGGGCGGTTCACCCCTCCACTTT. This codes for CASSRYGREGGGSPLHF.

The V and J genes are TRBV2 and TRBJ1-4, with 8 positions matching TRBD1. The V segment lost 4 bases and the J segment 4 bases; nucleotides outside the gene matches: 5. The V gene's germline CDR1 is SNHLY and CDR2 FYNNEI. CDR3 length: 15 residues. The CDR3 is CASSVGTGYNEKLFF. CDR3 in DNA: TGTGCCAGCAGTGTAGGGACAGGTTATAATGAAAAACTGTTTTTT.

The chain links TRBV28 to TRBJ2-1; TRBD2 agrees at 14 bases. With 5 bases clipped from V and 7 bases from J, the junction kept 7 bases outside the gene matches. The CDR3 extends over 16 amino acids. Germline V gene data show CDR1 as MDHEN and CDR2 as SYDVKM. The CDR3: CASSEAGLAGENEQFF. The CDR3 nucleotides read TGTGCCAGCAGTGAGGCGGGACTAGCGGGGGAGAATGAGCAGTTCTTC.

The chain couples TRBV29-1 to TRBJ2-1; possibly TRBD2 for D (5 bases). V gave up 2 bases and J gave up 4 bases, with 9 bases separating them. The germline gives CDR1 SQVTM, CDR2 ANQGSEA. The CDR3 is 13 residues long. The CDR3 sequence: CSVETTSYNEQFF. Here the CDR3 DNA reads TGCAGCGTTGAAACAACTAGTTACAATGAGCAGTTCTTC.

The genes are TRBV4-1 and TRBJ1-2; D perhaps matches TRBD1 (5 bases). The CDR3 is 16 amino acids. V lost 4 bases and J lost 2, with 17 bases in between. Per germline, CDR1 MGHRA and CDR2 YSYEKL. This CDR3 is CASSPRASGKNYGYTF. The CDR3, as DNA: TGCGCCAGCAGCCCCCGGGCATCAGGGAAGAACTATGGCTACACCTTC.

The CDR3 bases are TGTGCCAGCGGGGGGTTTGAGACCCAGTACTTC. This sequence encodes CASGGFETQYF. The V gene is TRBV7-8, the J gene TRBJ2-5; maybe TRBD2 (6 bases). The CDR3 extends over 11 amino acids. Trimming pared 8 bases from V and 5 bases from J, leaving 9 bases between. Germline values: CDR1 SGHVS, CDR2 FQNEAQ.

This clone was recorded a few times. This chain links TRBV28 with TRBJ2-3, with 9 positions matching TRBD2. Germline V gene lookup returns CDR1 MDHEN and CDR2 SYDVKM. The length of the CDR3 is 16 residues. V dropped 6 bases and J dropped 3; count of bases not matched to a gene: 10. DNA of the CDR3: TGTGCCAGCAGGGGGCCTAGCGGGGATAGGACAGATACGCAGTATTTT. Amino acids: CASRGPSGDRTDTQYF.

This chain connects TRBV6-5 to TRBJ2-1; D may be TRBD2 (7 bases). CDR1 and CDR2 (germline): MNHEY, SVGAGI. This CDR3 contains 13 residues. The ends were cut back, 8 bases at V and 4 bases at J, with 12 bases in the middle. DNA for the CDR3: TGTGCCAGCGGGGGGCGGGAGTACAATGAGCAGTTCTTC. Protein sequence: CASGGREYNEQFF.

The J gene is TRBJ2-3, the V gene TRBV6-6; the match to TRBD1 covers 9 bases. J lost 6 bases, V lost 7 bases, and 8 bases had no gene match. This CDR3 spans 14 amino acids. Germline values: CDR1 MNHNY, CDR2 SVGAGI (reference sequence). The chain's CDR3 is CASTLRQGDDTQYF. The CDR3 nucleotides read TGTGCCAGCACCCTCCGACAGGGGGACGATACGCAGTATTTT.

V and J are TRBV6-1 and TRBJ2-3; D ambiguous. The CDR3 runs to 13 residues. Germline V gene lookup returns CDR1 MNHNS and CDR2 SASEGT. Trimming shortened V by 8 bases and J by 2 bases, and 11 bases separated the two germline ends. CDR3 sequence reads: CASSVGYTDTQYF. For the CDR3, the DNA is TGTGCCAGCTCGGTCGGATACACAGATACGCAGTATTTT.

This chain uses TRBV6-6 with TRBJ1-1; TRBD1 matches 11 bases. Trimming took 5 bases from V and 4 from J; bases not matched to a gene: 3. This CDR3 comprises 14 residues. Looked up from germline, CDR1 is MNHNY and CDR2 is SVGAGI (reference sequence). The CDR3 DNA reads TGTGCCAGCAGTGGGACAGGGGGGGTCACTGAAGCTTTCTTT. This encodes CASSGTGGVTEAFF.

The CDR3 coding sequence is TGTGCCAGCAGCTTAAATCTAGGGGCAAACACCGGGGAGCTGTTTTTT. It specifies CASSLNLGANTGELFF. This chain joins TRBV11-2 and TRBJ2-2; a weak D match, TRBD1 (5 bases). Germline V lookup: CDR1 SGHAT, CDR2 FQNNGV. Trimming left V 2 bases short and J 2 bases short, with 12 bases between. This CDR3 region has 16 residues.

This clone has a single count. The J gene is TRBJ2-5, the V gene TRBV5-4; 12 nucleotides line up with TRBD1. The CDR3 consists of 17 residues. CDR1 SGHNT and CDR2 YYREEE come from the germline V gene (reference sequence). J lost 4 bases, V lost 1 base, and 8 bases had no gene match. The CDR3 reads CASSLPLGQGALETQYF. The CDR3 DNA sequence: TGTGCCAGCAGCTTGCCGCTGGGACAGGGGGCCCTAGAGACCCAGTACTTC.

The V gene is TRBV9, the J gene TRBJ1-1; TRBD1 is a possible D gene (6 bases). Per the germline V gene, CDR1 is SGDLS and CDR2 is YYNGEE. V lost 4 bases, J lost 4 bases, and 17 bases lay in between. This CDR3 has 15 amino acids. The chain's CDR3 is CASSPAGARGTEAFF. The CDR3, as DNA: TGTGCCAGCAGCCCCGCGGGGGCGAGGGGCACTGAAGCTTTCTTT.

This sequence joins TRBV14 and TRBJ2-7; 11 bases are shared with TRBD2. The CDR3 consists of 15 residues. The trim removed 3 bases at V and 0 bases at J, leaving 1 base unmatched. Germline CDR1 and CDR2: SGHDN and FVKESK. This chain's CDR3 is CASSQTSGVSYEQYF. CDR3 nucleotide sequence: TGTGCCAGCAGCCAGACTAGCGGGGTCTCCTACGAGCAGTACTTC.

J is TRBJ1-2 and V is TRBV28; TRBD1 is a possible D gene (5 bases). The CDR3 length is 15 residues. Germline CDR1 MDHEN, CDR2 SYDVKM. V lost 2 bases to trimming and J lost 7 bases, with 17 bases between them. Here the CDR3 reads CASSLPRTPAGGYTF. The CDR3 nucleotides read TGTGCCAGCAGTTTACCCAGGACACCCGCAGGTGGCTACACCTTC.